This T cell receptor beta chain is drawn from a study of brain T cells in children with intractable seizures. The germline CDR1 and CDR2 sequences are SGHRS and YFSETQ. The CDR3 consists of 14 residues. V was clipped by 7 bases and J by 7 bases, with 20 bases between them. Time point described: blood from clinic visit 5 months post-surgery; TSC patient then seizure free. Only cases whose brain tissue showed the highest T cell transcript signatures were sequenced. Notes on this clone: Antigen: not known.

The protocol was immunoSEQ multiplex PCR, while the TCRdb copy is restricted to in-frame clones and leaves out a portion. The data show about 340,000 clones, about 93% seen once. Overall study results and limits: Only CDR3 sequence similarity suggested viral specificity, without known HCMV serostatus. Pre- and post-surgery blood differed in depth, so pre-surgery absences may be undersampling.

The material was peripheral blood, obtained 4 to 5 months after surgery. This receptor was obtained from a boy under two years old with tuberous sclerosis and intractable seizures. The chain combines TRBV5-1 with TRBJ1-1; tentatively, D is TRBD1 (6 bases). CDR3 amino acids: CASDLEGGQGEAFF. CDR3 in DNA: TGCGCCAGCGACCTTGAAGGGGGGCAAGGTGAAGCTTTCTTT.